These 23 T cell receptor beta chains share one sample of origin, sequenced in a study of identical twins (dated by TCRdb to 2016 to 2017). The library was produced with 5' RACE. Sequenced using an Illumina HiSeq 2000. TCRdb reprocessed the public reads (quality trimming at Q25 with fastp, clone calling with MiXCR) and kept in-frame beta chains. Rows with a matching CDR3 protein are joined into one entry that keeps the most common DNA and genes. The sample includes about 240,000 distinct CDR3 sequences, with roughly 12% observed a single time. The top ten clones comprise 3.5% to 5% of the sample. This same sample was also part of a study on yellow fever vaccine responses in identical twins.

Sequenced material: memory (CD45RO+) T cells sorted from blood. This specimen's cell subset or site label, per the study, means: CD45RO+ enriched T cells. Receptors originate from a woman younger than 35 in good health.

This clonotype was seen at least ten times. This chain connects TRBV27 to TRBJ1-2; D is unresolved. This CDR3 contains 14 residues. CDR1 and CDR2 (germline): MNHEY, SMNVEV (reference sequence). V was shortened by 4 bases and J by 4 bases, with 13 bases between the two germline ends. CDR3: CASSYSGGGYGYTF. CDR3 bases: TGTGCCAGCAGTTATAGCGGAGGTGGCTATGGCTACACCTTC.

The CDR3 DNA reads as TGTGCCAGCAGCTACCGGGGGGGACCACAAGAGACCCAGTACTTC. Translated, it gives CASSYRGGPQETQYF. The rearrangement uses TRBV11-2 and TRBJ2-5; 8 nucleotides align to TRBD2. J was trimmed by 2 bases and V by 4 bases; bases with no gene match: 6. Looked up from germline, CDR1 is SGHAT and CDR2 is FQNNGV. This CDR3 comprises 15 residues.

The gene calls are TRBV9 and TRBJ2-3, with a possible D match to TRBD2 (5 bases). The CDR3 extends over 17 amino acids. Germline V gene data show CDR1 as SGDLS and CDR2 as YYNGEE. Trimming pared 0 bases from V and 4 bases from J, leaving 18 bases between. CDR3 loop: CASSVEPAGVGPDTQYF. Here the CDR3 DNA reads TGTGCCAGCAGCGTAGAGCCGGCCGGGGTCGGCCCAGATACGCAGTATTTT.

The genes are TRBV6-5 and TRBJ2-3; no clear D gene. The V end lost 4 bases, the J end lost 2 bases, and 10 bases lay between the germline ends. This CDR3 comprises 14 residues. Germline V gene sequence: CDR1 MNHEY, CDR2 SVGAGI. CDR3 DNA: TGTGCCAGCAGTTGGTCGCTGGCCACAGATACGCAGTATTTT. It encodes CASSWSLATDTQYF.

This chain links TRBV5-1 with TRBJ2-1; perhaps D is TRBD1 or TRBD2 (6 bases each). The CDR3 totals 15 residues. CDR1 SGHRS and CDR2 YFSETQ come from the germline V gene. Trimming shortened V by 0 bases and J by 4 bases, and 11 bases separated the two germline ends. The CDR3 loop is CASSLGGARYNEQFF. The DNA for the CDR3 is TGCGCCAGCAGCTTGGGGGGGGCGCGGTACAATGAGCAGTTCTTC.

This clonotype was observed at least ten times. The gene calls are TRBV20-1 and TRBJ2-5; 10 bases match TRBD2. The CDR3 has 16 residues. The trim removed 0 bases at V and 5 bases at J, leaving 9 bases unmatched. Looked up from germline, CDR1 is DFQATT and CDR2 is SNEGSKA (reference sequence). The chain's CDR3 is CSARDPASGSWETQYF. For the CDR3, the DNA is TGCAGTGCTAGAGATCCGGCTAGCGGGAGTTGGGAGACCCAGTACTTC.

The chain combines TRBV15 with TRBJ2-3, with 7 bases lining up with TRBD1. Trimming removed 4 bases from V and 4 bases from J; junction bases left unmatched: 2. Germline-derived CDR1 and CDR2 are LNHNV and YYDKDF (reference sequence). The CDR3 is made up of 13 amino acids. CDR3 protein: CATSTRGSDTQYF. In nucleotides, the CDR3 is TGTGCCACCAGCACCAGGGGGTCAGATACGCAGTATTTT.

This clonotype was picked up a small number of times. V usage is TRBV5-1 and J usage is TRBJ2-1; 9 positions match TRBD1. The CDR3 covers 14 residues. The V gene end was trimmed by 5 bases and the J gene end by 7 bases; junction bases not matched to a gene: 7. Germline V gene lookup returns CDR1 SGHRS and CDR2 YFSETQ. In nucleotides, the CDR3 is TGCGCCAGCAGACCCGGGACAGGGTTAAATGAGCAGTTCTTC. Translated: CASRPGTGLNEQFF.

The rearrangement uses TRBV20-1 and TRBJ2-7; no definite D call. Trimming removed 0 bases at V and 3 bases at J, with 18 bases between. Looked up from germline, CDR1 is DFQATT and CDR2 is SNEGSKA (reference sequence). This CDR3 region has 16 residues. This CDR3 reads CSARDRARATLYEQYF. Here the CDR3 DNA reads TGCAGTGCTAGAGATAGGGCCCGCGCGACACTCTACGAGCAGTACTTC.

The chain uses TRBV7-8 and TRBJ2-5; D possibly corresponds to TRBD1 (5 bases). Trimming took 1 base from V and 4 from J, leaving 13 bases between them. Germline assignment: CDR1 SGHVS and CDR2 FQNEAQ. CDR3 length: 15 residues. In DNA, the CDR3 is TGTGCCAGCAGCTTAGTAGGGGCGAAGTCAGAGACCCAGTACTTC. Protein: CASSLVGAKSETQYF.

The chain carries TRBV3-1 and TRBJ2-5; possibly TRBD2 for D (6 bases). The CDR3 has 14 amino acids. Trimming removed 0 bases at V and 5 bases at J, with 10 bases between. The germline V gene has CDR1 LGHDT and CDR2 YNNKEL (reference sequence). CDR3 DNA: TGTGCCAGCAGCCAAGAAGGGAGGTACGAGACCCAGTACTTC. Translated, it gives CASSQEGRYETQYF.

A few counts support this clonotype. This chain links TRBV7-3 with TRBJ1-5; 9 bases line up with TRBD1. Per the germline V gene, CDR1 is SGHTA and CDR2 is FQGTGA. After removal of 4 bases from V and 6 bases from J, the junction contained 1 base not matched to a gene. The length of the CDR3 is 13 residues. The DNA of the CDR3 is TGTGCCAGCAGCTCGGGACAGGGTCAGCCCCAGCATTTT. This encodes CASSSGQGQPQHF.

The count of this clonotype is one. The chain links TRBV11-1 to TRBJ2-6; 12 nucleotides match TRBD1. Germline CDR1 and CDR2: SGHAT and FQDESV (reference sequence). Germline trimming cut 4 bases from V and 4 bases from J; bases unmatched to any gene: 8. The CDR3 is 18 residues long. CDR3 residues: CASSYRDRGLEGANVLTF. As DNA, the CDR3 is TGTGCCAGCAGCTACCGGGACAGGGGGCTCGAAGGGGCCAACGTCCTGACTTTC.

This clonotype was found a few times. The CDR3 coding sequence is TGCAGCGTTGGACAGGGCCCAAGCAATGAGCAGTTCTTC. Residues: CSVGQGPSNEQFF. The genes are TRBV29-1 and TRBJ2-1; 7 bases are shared with TRBD1. J lost 6 bases, V lost 4 bases, and 6 bases had no gene match. The CDR3 covers 13 residues. The germline V gene encodes CDR1 SQVTM and CDR2 ANQGSEA.

The sample holds a few counts of this clonotype. The V gene is TRBV7-2, the J gene TRBJ2-6, with TRBD2 matching over 8 bases. There are 17 residues in the CDR3. The V and J ends lost 4 bases and 0 bases, in that order; junction bases with no gene match: 5. The germline gives CDR1 SGHTA, CDR2 FQGNSA. The CDR3 sequence is CASSSGLALSGANVLTF. Here the CDR3 DNA reads TGTGCCAGCAGCTCCGGACTAGCCCTCTCTGGGGCCAACGTCCTGACTTTC.

The chain joins TRBV27 to TRBJ1-1; a weak D match, TRBD1 (5 bases). Germline V gene lookup returns CDR1 MNHEY and CDR2 SMNVEV (reference sequence). Trimming pared 5 bases from V and 0 bases from J, leaving 16 bases between. The CDR3 extends over 16 amino acids. The CDR3 nucleotides are TGTGCCAGCAGTACCCGCCGCCGGGGCATGAACACTGAAGCTTTCTTT. Protein sequence: CASSTRRRGMNTEAFF.

This clonotype was picked up a small number of times. This chain connects TRBV29-1 to TRBJ2-6; no firm D call. The CDR3 extends over 14 amino acids. V shed 7 bases and J shed 0 bases, with 10 bases lying between them. Germline loops: CDR1 SQVTM, CDR2 ANQGSEA. CDR3 DNA sequence: TGCAGCGCCGCCGCCGGCTCTGGGGCCAACGTCCTGACTTTC. Protein product: CSAAAGSGANVLTF.

This chain uses TRBV5-4 with TRBJ2-5; 12 positions match TRBD2. The CDR3 length is 17 residues. Looked up from germline, CDR1 is SGHNT and CDR2 is YYREEE (reference sequence). The junction had 11 bases not matched to a gene; V was cut back by 2 bases and J by 6 bases. The CDR3 DNA sequence: TGTGCCAGCAGCTTAACGTCTAGCGGGGGGGCCTATAAGACCCAGTACTTC. Translated: CASSLTSSGGAYKTQYF.

The chain is built from TRBV4-3 and TRBJ2-7; 11 bases fit TRBD2. Germline CDR1 is LGHNA and CDR2 is YSLEER. The trim removed 0 bases at V and 2 bases at J, leaving 12 bases unmatched. This CDR3 is 19 amino acids long. The CDR3 bases are TGCGCCAGCAGCCAAGAATTAGGGCCTACTAGCGGGAGTACCTACGAGCAGTACTTC. Protein sequence: CASSQELGPTSGSTYEQYF.

This clonotype was observed at least ten times. The J gene is TRBJ1-4, the V gene TRBV12-3 or TRBV12-4; D gene uncertain. Trimming cost V 8 bases and J 2 bases, with 12 bases left between them. CDR3 size: 14 residues. The DNA for the CDR3 is TGTGCCAGCTCCCCGTCGGGGACTAATGAAAAACTGTTTTTT. It translates to CASSPSGTNEKLFF.

The table lists this clonotype with many counts. V is TRBV10-3 and J is TRBJ2-3, with TRBD1 matching over 9 bases. Germline V lookup: CDR1 ENHRY, CDR2 SYGVKD. This CDR3 has 15 residues. V lost 5 bases, J lost 2 bases, and 5 bases stayed unmatched. The CDR3 here is CAISPGTGNTDTQYF. DNA for the CDR3: TGTGCCATCAGTCCCGGGACAGGGAACACAGATACGCAGTATTTT.

This clonotype was observed at least ten times. The chain is built from TRBV28 and TRBJ2-3; possible D gene TRBD2, 6 bases. Germline lookup yields CDR1 MDHEN and CDR2 SYDVKM. CDR3 length: 15 amino acids. Trimming took 5 bases from V and 2 from J, leaving 14 bases between them. The CDR3 region has the DNA TGTGCCAGCAGTCCCGCGGAGGGCCACACAGATACGCAGTATTTT. Its translation is CASSPAEGHTDTQYF.

This clonotype was seen a few times. In nucleotides, the CDR3 is TGTGCCAGCAGCCGTATTCCGGGACCAGGAGAAAACATTCAGTACTTC. Translating it yields CASSRIPGPGENIQYF. V gene TRBV7-2 combines with J gene TRBJ2-4; either TRBD1 or TRBD2 may supply D (5 bases each). Germline lookup yields CDR1 SGHTA and CDR2 FQGNSA. CDR3 size: 16 residues. The V and J ends lost 5 bases and 5 bases respectively, with 19 bases between them.